Presented here are 22 T cell receptor beta chains from one specimen sequenced in a study of human T cells and chemical hapten exposure. TCRdb independently ran MiXCR on the RACE reads; one entry per CDR3 protein. The sample records 95,000 to 150,000 distinct CDR3 sequences, approximately 13% being singletons. The time point: pre-sensitization, week 0. Treatment here: therapeutic diphenylcyclopropenone sensitization with weekly scalp DPC. The material sequenced was whole blood, taken in connection with sensitization to the hapten diphenylcyclopropenone (DPC). Receptor source: a woman aged 18-29 years with alopecia areata. Some clones in this sample may be carry-over from other donors' samples.

The CDR3 is CAWSRRGSETGELFF. In DNA form, the CDR3 reads TGTGCCTGGAGTCGGCGGGGGTCGGAAACCGGGGAGCTGTTTTTT. The chain couples TRBV30 to TRBJ2-2; TRBD2 matches 7 bases. The junction had 8 bases not matched to a gene; V was cut back by 2 bases and J by 5 bases. The CDR3 totals 15 residues. Looked up from germline, CDR1 is GTSNPN and CDR2 is SVGIG (reference sequence).

The DNA of the CDR3 is TGTGCTAGTGGTTTAGCTGGCGGGGGACCCAATGAGCAGTTCTTC. Its protein product is CASGLAGGGPNEQFF. The chain links TRBV12-5 to TRBJ2-1; 7 nucleotides agree with TRBD2. V shed 3 bases and J 6 bases; nucleotides not matched to a gene: 8. The CDR3 has 15 amino acids. The germline CDR1 and CDR2 sequences are LGHNT and FRNRAP.

This clonotype was found many times. The chain has TRBV7-9 and TRBJ2-7; 8 nucleotides match TRBD1. The V segment lost 4 bases and the J segment 3 bases; nucleotides outside the gene matches: 11. Germline V lookup: CDR1 SEHNR, CDR2 FQNEAQ (reference sequence). This CDR3 has 16 residues. CDR3 protein: CASSSTPGQGDYEQYF. The DNA for the CDR3 is TGTGCCAGCAGCTCCACCCCCGGACAGGGAGACTACGAGCAGTACTTC.

The V gene is TRBV5-5, the J gene TRBJ1-5, with TRBD1 as a possible D gene (5 bases). CDR3 length: 13 amino acids. CDR1 and CDR2 (germline): SGHKS, YYEKEE (reference sequence). The V end lost 4 bases, the J end lost 9 bases, and 14 bases lay between the germline ends. The DNA of the CDR3 is TGTGCCAGCAGCCCCAGGGCGATCGGGCCCCAGCATTTT. Its translation: CASSPRAIGPQHF.

J is TRBJ2-7 and V is TRBV5-8; D gene uncertain. The V gene's germline CDR1 is SGHTS and CDR2 YDEGEE. V was pared by 2 bases and J by 10 bases, with 13 bases between. The CDR3 is 12 residues long. DNA for the CDR3: TGTGCCAGCAGCTTCAGTGTACGAGGACAGTACTTC. Its translation: CASSFSVRGQYF.

The gene calls are TRBV4-3 and TRBJ2-4, with D perhaps TRBD1 (5 bases). The germline CDR1 and CDR2 sequences are LGHNA and YSLEER. The CDR3 extends over 15 amino acids. Trimming left V 0 bases short and J 2 bases short, with 8 bases between. The DNA of the CDR3 is TGCGCCAGCAGCCAAGATACAGGCTCCAAAAACATTCAGTACTTC. The encoded protein is CASSQDTGSKNIQYF.

The V and J genes are TRBV11-2 and TRBJ2-1; D call uncertain. Per the germline V gene, CDR1 is SGHAT and CDR2 is FQNNGV. The CDR3 sequence is 14 residues long. Deletions cut 6 bases from V and 0 bases from J, with 9 bases between. The DNA of the CDR3 is TGTGCCAGCAGTCCGTCTAGCTCCTACAATGAGCAGTTCTTC. Its protein is CASSPSSSYNEQFF.

This clonotype was detected ten times or more. J is TRBJ1-1 and V is TRBV7-9, with 7 bases lining up with TRBD1. The CDR3 contains 13 residues. Germline V gene sequence: CDR1 SEHNR, CDR2 FQNEAQ (reference sequence). Germline trimming cut 3 bases from V and 8 bases from J; bases unmatched to any gene: 6. The CDR3 reads CASSLMKGGEAFF. The CDR3 coding sequence is TGTGCCAGCAGCTTGATGAAAGGGGGCGAAGCTTTCTTT.

The chain combines TRBV29-1 with TRBJ2-1; D unclear. The CDR3 is made up of 14 amino acids. The V gene lost 3 bases and the J gene lost 2 bases, with 11 bases spanning the gap. CDR1 is SQVTM and CDR2 is ANQGSEA in the germline V gene. As DNA, the CDR3 is TGCAGCGTTGATATCTCTGGCACCTACAATGAGCAGTTCTTC. Translating gives CSVDISGTYNEQFF.

The chain joins TRBV19 to TRBJ1-2; D is possibly TRBD1 (6 bases). Germline-derived CDR1 and CDR2 are LNHDA and SQIVND (reference sequence). V lost 3 bases, J lost 2 bases, and 7 bases lay in between. The CDR3 spans 13 residues. The CDR3 bases are TGTGCCAGTAGTATTACAGGGAACTATGGCTACACCTTC. It encodes CASSITGNYGYTF.

This clonotype was observed a few times. The gene calls are TRBV3-1 and TRBJ1-1; unclear D gene. The germline gives CDR1 LGHDT, CDR2 YNNKEL (reference sequence). V was pared by 3 bases and J by 1 base, with 6 bases between. The length of the CDR3 is 13 residues. CDR3 sequence (DNA): TGTGCCAGCAGCCATTTGGGGAACACTGAAGCTTTCTTT. Its translation is CASSHLGNTEAFF.

The chain employs TRBV20-1 and TRBJ1-2; D remains ambiguous. V was shortened by 2 bases and J by 6 bases, with 7 bases between the two germline ends. In germline, CDR1 is DFQATT, CDR2 SNEGSKA (reference sequence). The length of the CDR3 is 11 residues. This chain's CDR3 is CSARWGHGYTF. The CDR3 DNA reads TGCAGTGCTAGATGGGGTCATGGCTACACCTTC.

The table lists this clonotype with a few counts. This chain links TRBV12-3 or TRBV12-4 with TRBJ2-2, with 8 bases lining up with TRBD1. J lost 8 bases, V lost 4 bases, and 6 bases had no gene match. The length of the CDR3 is 14 residues. The CDR3 bases are TGTGCCAGCAGTTCCTGGACAGGGAAAGGGGAGCTGTTTTTT. It yields the protein CASSSWTGKGELFF.

In this sample, this clonotype turned up a few times. J is TRBJ1-1 and V is TRBV5-1; 9 nucleotides align to TRBD1. CDR1 SGHRS and CDR2 YFSETQ come from the germline V gene. After removal of 3 bases from V and 1 base from J, the junction contained 4 bases not matched to a gene. The CDR3 totals 15 residues. The CDR3 spells CASSWTGATNTEAFF. DNA of the CDR3: TGCGCCAGCAGCTGGACAGGGGCGACGAACACTGAAGCTTTCTTT.

This clonotype was counted once. The chain employs TRBV27 and TRBJ2-7, with D possibly being TRBD1 (5 bases). Between the trimmed V and J ends, which lost 1 base and 3 bases, there was a span of 10 bases. The CDR3 consists of 14 residues. CDR1 is MNHEY and CDR2 is SMNVEV in the germline V gene (reference sequence). This CDR3 reads CASSLLGVVYEQYF. The CDR3 bases are TGTGCCAGCAGTTTATTAGGGGTGGTCTACGAGCAGTACTTC.

There are many counts of this clonotype. The rearrangement joins TRBV12-3 or TRBV12-4 to TRBJ2-2, with D possibly being TRBD2 (5 bases). The CDR3 is 16 amino acids. V lost 3 bases, J lost 4 bases, and 15 bases lay in between. The CDR3 loop is CASSFDRGEVTGELFF. CDR3 DNA sequence: TGTGCCAGCAGTTTTGATCGGGGAGAGGTCACCGGGGAGCTGTTTTTT.

The chain couples TRBV7-2 to TRBJ2-7; 8 nucleotides match TRBD2. This CDR3 region has 14 residues. The germline gives CDR1 SGHTA, CDR2 FQGNSA. J lost 3 bases, V lost 7 bases, and 8 bases had no gene match. The CDR3 spells CASTSLAGSYEQYF. CDR3 DNA: TGTGCCAGCACTTCCTTAGCGGGGAGCTACGAGCAGTACTTC.

The chain has TRBV4-3 and TRBJ2-3; the D is unclear. V dropped 3 bases and J dropped 4 bases, with 8 bases sitting between them. Germline-derived CDR1 and CDR2 are LGHNA and YSLEER. This CDR3 has 13 amino acids. The chain's CDR3 is CASSQAVSDTQYF. Written as DNA, the CDR3 is TGCGCCAGCAGCCAGGCGGTTTCAGATACGCAGTATTTT.

J is TRBJ1-5 and V is TRBV7-2, with 8 bases matching TRBD1. This CDR3 is built from 13 residues. V shed 5 bases, J shed 5 bases, and the junction held 2 bases outside the gene matches. CDR1 is SGHTA, CDR2 FQGNSA, per germline. The CDR3 spells CASSADRDQPQHF. CDR3 DNA: TGTGCCAGCAGCGCGGACAGGGATCAGCCCCAGCATTTT.

This rearrangement joins TRBV7-2 to TRBJ1-5; TRBD1 might be the D (5 bases). Germline values: CDR1 SGHTA, CDR2 FQGNSA. The CDR3 totals 15 residues. Deletions cut 5 bases from V and 5 bases from J, with 16 bases between. The CDR3 loop is CASSRDAAADQPQHF. In DNA, the CDR3 is TGTGCCAGCAGCCGGGACGCCGCCGCGGATCAGCCCCAGCATTTT. Full variable domain (outside the CDR3, taken from reference TRBV7-2 and TRBJ1-5): GAGVSQSPSNKVTEKGKDVELRCDPISGHTALYWYRQSLGQGLEFLIYFQGNSAPDKSGLPSDRFSAERTGGSVSTLTIQRTQQEDSAVYLCASSRDAAADQPQHFGDGTRLSIL.

The chain joins TRBV29-1 to TRBJ2-2, with D possibly TRBD1 on 5 matching bases. The CDR3 totals 15 residues. CDR1 is SQVTM, CDR2 ANQGSEA, per germline. Trimming took off 3 bases at V and 2 bases at J, with 13 bases between the two ends. CDR3 residues: CSVEWQGRNTGELFF. The DNA for the CDR3 is TGCAGCGTTGAGTGGCAGGGTCGTAACACCGGGGAGCTGTTTTTT.

This clonotype turned up a few times. At one boundary the junction diverges from the germline segment, which might be a read error. The genes are TRBV6-1 and TRBJ1-3; D remains ambiguous. Germline V CDR1 and CDR2: MNHNS, SASEGT. The CDR3 loop spans 14 amino acids. The CDR3 spells CASSVNGNGNTIYF. The CDR3 region has the DNA TGTGCCAGCAGTGTGAATGGGAACGGAAACACTATATATTTT.